The rows below give T cell receptor beta chains drawn from one sample of a study of CD8+ T cells in alopecia areata. TCRdb's copy holds only in-frame clones and misses some; the assay was immunoSEQ multiplex PCR. This table has about 210,000 clones, more than 55% appearing once. The source material was CD4+ T cells sorted from blood, sampled around week 44, from a patient treated with tofacitinib. The receptors come from a human donor with alopecia areata. Both conserved end residues are part of each CDR3. D genes are given only for firm matches. Size is stated for part of the rows, as once, few or many counts, or as a class when the clone is expanded.

D gene	clone size	V gene	J gene	CDR3 protein	CDR3 DNA
TRBD1	NA	TRBV30	TRBJ1-2	CAWRPGTGDYTF	TGTGCCTGGCGCCCCGGGACAGGGGACTACACCTTC
TRBD1	NA	TRBV19	TRBJ2-6	CASSTPGTGNSGANVLTF	TGTGCCAGTAGTACCCCCGGGACAGGGAATTCTGGGGCCAACGTCCTGACTTTC
NA	NA	TRBV5-8	TRBJ1-1	CASSLWPHF	TGTGCCAGCAGCTTGTGGCCCCACTTT
NA	NA	TRBV29-1	TRBJ1-2	CSVERGNYGYTF	TGCAGCGTTGAACGGGGTAACTATGGCTACACCTTC
NA	NA	TRBV28	TRBJ2-7	CASRLTGGVYEQYF	TGTGCCAGCAGGTTAACGGGGGGCGTCTACGAGCAGTACTTC
NA	NA	TRBV7-9	TRBJ1-1	CASSPTPMNTEAFF	TGTGCCAGCAGCCCCACACCCATGAACACTGAAGCTTTCTTT
NA	NA	TRBV4-3	TRBJ1-1	CASSPNEGPIQGEAFF	TGCGCCAGCAGCCCGAACGAAGGACCGATTCAAGGCGAAGCTTTCTTT
NA	once	TRBV15	TRBJ1-5	CATSRPNQPQHF	TGTGCCACCAGCAGACCAAATCAGCCCCAGCATTTT
NA	NA	TRBV5-1	TRBJ2-1	CASSLSLSSYNEQFF	TGCGCCAGCAGCTTAAGTTTGAGCTCCTACAATGAGCAGTTCTTC
NA	NA	TRBV30	TRBJ1-1	CASGRNLNTEAFF	TGTGCCTCCGGGAGAAACCTGAACACTGAAGCTTTCTTT
NA	NA	TRBV25-1	TRBJ1-6	CASSELGPGSPLHF	TGTGCCAGCAGTGAATTGGGACCGGGATCACCCCTCCACTTT
NA	NA	TRBV30	TRBJ1-4	CAWSAVKGEKLFF	TGTGCCTGGAGTGCCGTGAAGGGTGAAAAACTGTTTTTT
TRBD2	NA	TRBV6-5	TRBJ2-3	CASRTSGGGTDTQYF	TGTGCCAGCAGGACTAGCGGGGGGGGCACAGATACGCAGTATTTT
NA	NA	TRBV29-1	TRBJ2-1	CSVGGRQYNEQFF	TGCAGCGTTGGAGGTAGGCAGTACAATGAGCAGTTCTTC
TRBD1	NA	TRBV29-1	TRBJ1-4	CSVVGTVNEKLFF	TGCAGCGTTGTGGGGACAGTGAATGAAAAACTGTTTTTT
NA	NA	TRBV29-1	TRBJ1-1	CSVVRPTEAFF	TGCAGCGTTGTTAGGCCCACTGAAGCTTTCTTT
NA	NA	TRBV29-1	TRBJ2-7	CSVGEGICEQYF	TGCAGCGTTGGTGAAGGAATCTGCGAGCAGTACTTC
NA	NA	TRBV7-2	TRBJ1-5	CASSLDDQPQHF	TGTGCCAGCAGCTTAGACGATCAGCCCCAGCATTTT